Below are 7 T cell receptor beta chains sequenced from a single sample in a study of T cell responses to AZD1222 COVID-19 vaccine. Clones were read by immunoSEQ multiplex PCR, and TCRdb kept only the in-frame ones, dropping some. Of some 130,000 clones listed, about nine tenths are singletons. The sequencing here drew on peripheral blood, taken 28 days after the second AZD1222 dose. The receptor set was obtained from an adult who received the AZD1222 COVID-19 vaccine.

The CDR3 DNA is TGTGCCAGCAGCGTAGGATCGGGCTACAATGAGCAGTTCTTC. This sequence encodes CASSVGSGYNEQFF. The chain combines TRBV9 with TRBJ2-1; no reliable D call. The CDR3 spans 14 residues. Trimming removed 0 bases at V and 3 bases at J, with 7 bases between. Germline lookup yields CDR1 SGDLS and CDR2 YYNGEE.

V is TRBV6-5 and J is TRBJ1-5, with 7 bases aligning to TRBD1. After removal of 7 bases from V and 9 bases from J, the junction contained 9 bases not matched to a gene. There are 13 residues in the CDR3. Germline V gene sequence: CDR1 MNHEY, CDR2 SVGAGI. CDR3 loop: CASTQGGRTPQHF. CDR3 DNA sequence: TGTGCCAGCACCCAGGGGGGGCGGACGCCCCAGCATTTT.

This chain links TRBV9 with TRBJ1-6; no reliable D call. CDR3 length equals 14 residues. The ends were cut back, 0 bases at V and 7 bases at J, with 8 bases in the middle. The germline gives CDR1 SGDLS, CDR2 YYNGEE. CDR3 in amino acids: CASSVEARNSPLHF. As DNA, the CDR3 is TGTGCCAGCAGCGTAGAGGCAAGGAATTCACCCCTCCACTTT.

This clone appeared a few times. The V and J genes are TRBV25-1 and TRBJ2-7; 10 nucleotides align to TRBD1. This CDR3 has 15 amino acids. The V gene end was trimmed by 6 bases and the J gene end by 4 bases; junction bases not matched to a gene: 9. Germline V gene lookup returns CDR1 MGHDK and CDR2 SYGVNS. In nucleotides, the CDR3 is TGTGCCAGCAGAATGTCGGGACAGGGGAGGTACGAGCAGTACTTC. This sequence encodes CASRMSGQGRYEQYF.

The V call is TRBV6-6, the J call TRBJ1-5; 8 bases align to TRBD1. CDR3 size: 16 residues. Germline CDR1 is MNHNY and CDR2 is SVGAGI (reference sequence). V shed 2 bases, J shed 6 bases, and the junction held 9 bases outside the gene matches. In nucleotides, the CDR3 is TGTGCCAGCAGTTACCAGCCCCCAGGGGGCATTCAGCCCCAGCATTTT. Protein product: CASSYQPPGGIQPQHF.

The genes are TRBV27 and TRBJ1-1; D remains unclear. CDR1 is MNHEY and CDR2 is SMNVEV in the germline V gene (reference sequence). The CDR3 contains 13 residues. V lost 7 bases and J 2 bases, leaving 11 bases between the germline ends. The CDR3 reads CASKSLVNTEAFF. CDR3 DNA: TGTGCCAGCAAAAGTTTGGTAAACACTGAAGCTTTCTTT.

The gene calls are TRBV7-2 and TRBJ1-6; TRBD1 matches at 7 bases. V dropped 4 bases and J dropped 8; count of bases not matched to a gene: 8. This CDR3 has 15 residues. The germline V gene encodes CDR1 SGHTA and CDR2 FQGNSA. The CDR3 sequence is CASSSDTGADSPLHF. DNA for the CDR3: TGTGCCAGCAGCTCCGACACAGGGGCGGATTCACCCCTCCACTTT.